The next 22 T cell receptor beta chains were all read from a single sample in a study of spatial heterogeneity in lung cancer. General study results and limits: The number of expanded tumor alpha and beta chains correlated with mutation number.

Time point given: sample taken at primary tumor resection. No antigen is known for these receptors. MiXCR, run by TCRdb on the 5' RACE reads, gives a single entry per CDR3 protein. The profile shows about 100,000 distinct CDR3 sequences, approximately 4.4% of them singletons. This specimen consisted of lung tumor tissue, obtained at surgery. The receptors derive from a male donor with early-stage non-small cell lung cancer.

The sample holds many counts of this clonotype. This chain links TRBV20-1 with TRBJ1-5; D unclear. The V gene's germline CDR1 is DFQATT and CDR2 SNEGSKA (reference sequence). V was cut by 4 bases and J by 9 bases, with 19 bases left in between. The CDR3 is 14 amino acids. The CDR3 is CSAKSGLAGRPQHF. For the CDR3, the DNA is TGCAGTGCTAAGTCTGGCCTCGCCGGTCGGCCCCAGCATTTT.

This clonotype was recorded many times. This chain joins TRBV18 and TRBJ1-1; D is undetermined. With 6 bases removed from V and 0 bases from J, the gap between germline ends came to 14 bases. Germline lookup yields CDR1 KGHSH and CDR2 LQKENI. CDR3 length: 15 amino acids. The CDR3 loop is CASSLSTRLNTEAFF. Written as DNA, the CDR3 is TGTGCCAGCTCTCTATCCACAAGATTGAACACTGAAGCTTTCTTT.

To note about this clonotype: With a much larger clone just one base away, this may be a read error. V and J are TRBV3-1 and TRBJ2-7; 12 bases line up with TRBD2. This CDR3 contains 15 residues. CDR1 is LGHDT and CDR2 is YNNKEL in the germline V gene (reference sequence). The CDR3 DNA reads as TGTGTCAGCAGCCAAGCAACTAGCGGGAGGAACGAGCAGTACTTC. Amino acids: CVSSQATSGRNEQYF.

This clonotype was detected many times. A read error may produce the germline difference seen at one junction end. The gene calls are TRBV7-9 and TRBJ2-7; perhaps TRBD2 as D (5 bases). Germline CDR1 and CDR2: SEHNR and FQNEAQ (reference sequence). The CDR3 runs 14 residues. The CDR3 sequence: CASSLELDSHEQYF. In nucleotides, the CDR3 is TGTGCCAGCAGCTTAGAACTGGACTCCCACGAGCAGTACTTC.

This chain links TRBV18 with TRBJ1-1; D is unclear. The CDR3 is 13 residues long. Trimming removed 0 bases from V and 4 bases from J, with 6 bases in between. Germline lookup yields CDR1 KGHSH and CDR2 LQKENI. CDR3 loop: CASSPPTGTEAFF. CDR3 coding DNA: TGTGCCAGCTCACCACCAACGGGCACTGAAGCTTTCTTT.

On this clonotype itself: A much larger clone sits a single nucleotide away, making a read error possible. The J gene is TRBJ1-4, the V gene TRBV18; a possible D gene is TRBD1 (5 bases). Germline V lookup: CDR1 KGHSH, CDR2 LQKENI. The CDR3 has 13 residues. CDR3 sequence reads: CASSPSDTRKLVF. In DNA, the CDR3 is TGTGCCAGCTCACCTTCGGACACCCGAAAACTGGTTTTT.

This clonotype was observed many times. The J gene is TRBJ2-1, the V gene TRBV4-1, with unresolved D. Germline loops: CDR1 MGHRA, CDR2 YSYEKL. The CDR3 contains 11 residues. V lost 5 bases, J lost 5 bases, and 4 bases lay in between. The CDR3 nucleotides read TGCGCCAGCAGCACCGACAATGAGCAGTTCTTC. This sequence encodes CASSTDNEQFF.

The rearrangement links TRBV6-2 or TRBV6-3 to TRBJ2-7; the D gene is possibly TRBD2 (5 bases). Between the trimmed V and J ends, which lost 7 bases and 0 bases, there was a span of 10 bases. The CDR3 consists of 13 residues. Germline lookup yields CDR1 MNHEY and CDR2 SVGEGT. CDR3 residues: CASTARDSYEQYF. CDR3 nucleotides: TGTGCCAGCACGGCCCGGGACTCCTACGAGCAGTACTTC.

This clonotype was seen more than once but under ten times. The chain combines TRBV6-5 with TRBJ2-5; D might be TRBD1 or TRBD2, each matching 6 bases. Per germline, CDR1 MNHEY and CDR2 SVGAGI. The CDR3 extends over 15 amino acids. V was shortened by 2 bases and J by 5 bases, with 15 bases between the two germline ends. The CDR3 protein is CASSYEGEAVETQYF. The CDR3 region has the DNA TGTGCCAGCAGTTACGAGGGGGAGGCGGTGGAGACCCAGTACTTC.

This clonotype appeared many times. The chain is built from TRBV18 and TRBJ2-7; D might be TRBD2 (5 bases). V was cut by 6 bases and J by 7 bases, with 13 bases left in between. The CDR3 has 12 amino acids. From germline, CDR1 is KGHSH and CDR2 LQKENI. The CDR3 loop reads CASSPERREQYF. The CDR3 DNA reads TGTGCCAGCTCCCCAGAGCGGCGGGAGCAGTACTTC.

This clonotype was observed many times. The J gene is TRBJ1-4, the V gene TRBV2; the match to TRBD1 covers 7 bases. The CDR3 is 14 residues long. Germline CDR1 is SNHLY and CDR2 is FYNNEI. With 6 bases clipped from V and 5 bases from J, the junction kept 6 bases outside the gene matches. Written as DNA, the CDR3 is TGTGCCAGCAGAACCGGGACAGCAAATGAAAAACTGTTTTTT. It specifies CASRTGTANEKLFF.

The sample holds many counts of this clonotype. The J gene is TRBJ2-2, the V gene TRBV29-1, with 8 bases lining up with TRBD1. Trimming at V came to 6 bases and at J to 2 bases, leaving 8 bases not matched to a gene. This CDR3 comprises 15 residues. Germline values: CDR1 SQVTM, CDR2 ANQGSEA. The CDR3 DNA is TGCAGCGTGAGAACCGACAGGGGAAACACCGGGGAGCTGTTTTTT. It codes for CSVRTDRGNTGELFF.

There are many counts of this clonotype. The chain combines TRBV28 with TRBJ1-5; D unclear. Per the germline V gene, CDR1 is MDHEN and CDR2 is SYDVKM. This CDR3 has 12 amino acids. V lost 7 bases and J lost 6, with 10 bases in between. CDR3 protein: CASISGGQPQHF. In DNA form, the CDR3 reads TGTGCCAGCATCTCGGGCGGTCAGCCCCAGCATTTT.

This clonotype was observed many times. The genes are TRBV20-1 and TRBJ2-3, with TRBD1 identical over 7 bases. V was clipped by 6 bases and J by 6 bases; unmatched bases: 18. The CDR3 is 16 residues long. Germline lookup yields CDR1 DFQATT and CDR2 SNEGSKA (reference sequence). The CDR3 nucleotides are TGCAGTGCGACCTCACCGGGGACAGCCCCCGGGGATACGCAGTATTTT. It yields the protein CSATSPGTAPGDTQYF.

This clonotype showed up many times. This chain links TRBV28 with TRBJ1-5; weak D call: TRBD1 (6 bases). This CDR3 is built from 13 residues. The V gene lost 6 bases and the J gene lost 6 bases, with 12 bases spanning the gap. CDR1 is MDHEN, CDR2 SYDVKM, per germline. The CDR3 DNA reads as TGTGCCAGCAGGGGGACAAGCGGTCAGCCCCAGCATTTT. Translating it yields CASRGTSGQPQHF.

This clonotype was seen a few times. This chain uses TRBV30 with TRBJ1-1, with D maybe TRBD1 (5 bases). V lost 3 bases and J 1 base, leaving 12 bases between the germline ends. The CDR3 has 14 amino acids. Germline-derived CDR1 and CDR2 are GTSNPN and SVGIG (reference sequence). The CDR3 loop is CAWSARGGNTEAFF. The DNA for the CDR3 is TGTGCCTGGAGCGCTAGGGGCGGGAACACTGAAGCTTTCTTT.

This chain uses TRBV12-3 or TRBV12-4 with TRBJ1-1; TRBD1 is a possible D gene (6 bases). The CDR3 loop spans 12 amino acids. V lost 2 bases, J lost 6 bases, and 7 bases lay in between. The CDR3 loop reads CASSLRGAEAFF. In DNA, the CDR3 is TGTGCCAGCAGTTTAAGGGGGGCTGAAGCTTTCTTT.

V gene TRBV7-8 combines with J gene TRBJ2-1; D is uncertain. This CDR3 is built from 14 residues. With 2 bases removed from V and 8 bases from J, the gap between germline ends came to 13 bases. Germline CDR1 is SGHVS and CDR2 is FQNEAQ. The CDR3 DNA reads TGTGCCAGCAGCTTACGTGTAAGGGCGGATGAGCAGTTCTTC. Translated, it gives CASSLRVRADEQFF.

The table lists this clonotype with many counts. The CDR3 loop reads CASSYSRAGGPQHF. The CDR3 DNA reads as TGTGCCAGCAGTTACTCGAGGGCAGGGGGGCCCCAGCATTTT. This sequence joins TRBV6-5 and TRBJ1-5; 7 bases are shared with TRBD1. CDR1 and CDR2 from the germline V gene are MNHEY and SVGAGI. This CDR3 has 14 amino acids. The V gene end was trimmed by 0 bases and the J gene end by 9 bases; junction bases not matched to a gene: 5.

This clonotype was seen repeatedly, ten times or more. The chain uses TRBV5-5 and TRBJ1-1; D possibly corresponds to TRBD1 (5 bases). Germline CDR1 and CDR2: SGHKS and YYEKEE (reference sequence). The CDR3 sequence is 14 residues long. V lost 1 base to trimming and J lost 1 base, with 8 bases between them. The CDR3 DNA reads TGTGCCAGCAGCTTGTGGGGGAGGAACACTGAAGCTTTCTTT. Translated, it gives CASSLWGRNTEAFF.

The chain carries TRBV12-3 or TRBV12-4 and TRBJ2-7; 7 nucleotides line up with TRBD1. The CDR3 contains 13 residues. The junction had 6 bases not matched to a gene; V was cut back by 5 bases and J by 5 bases. The CDR3 spells CASSPQGVDEQYF. In nucleotides, the CDR3 is TGTGCCAGCAGTCCCCAGGGGGTAGACGAGCAGTACTTC.

A note on this clonotype: One base away lies a much larger clone, so this may be a sequencing read error. The chain carries TRBV5-6 and TRBJ1-6, with TRBD1 matching 8 bases. V lost 1 base, J lost 5 bases, and 2 bases stayed unmatched. There are 15 residues in the CDR3. The V gene's germline CDR1 is SGHDT and CDR2 YYEEEE. Written as DNA, the CDR3 is TGTGCCAGCAGCTTGTGGGACAGGAATAATTCACCCCTCCACTTT. As protein: CASSLWDRNNSPLHF.